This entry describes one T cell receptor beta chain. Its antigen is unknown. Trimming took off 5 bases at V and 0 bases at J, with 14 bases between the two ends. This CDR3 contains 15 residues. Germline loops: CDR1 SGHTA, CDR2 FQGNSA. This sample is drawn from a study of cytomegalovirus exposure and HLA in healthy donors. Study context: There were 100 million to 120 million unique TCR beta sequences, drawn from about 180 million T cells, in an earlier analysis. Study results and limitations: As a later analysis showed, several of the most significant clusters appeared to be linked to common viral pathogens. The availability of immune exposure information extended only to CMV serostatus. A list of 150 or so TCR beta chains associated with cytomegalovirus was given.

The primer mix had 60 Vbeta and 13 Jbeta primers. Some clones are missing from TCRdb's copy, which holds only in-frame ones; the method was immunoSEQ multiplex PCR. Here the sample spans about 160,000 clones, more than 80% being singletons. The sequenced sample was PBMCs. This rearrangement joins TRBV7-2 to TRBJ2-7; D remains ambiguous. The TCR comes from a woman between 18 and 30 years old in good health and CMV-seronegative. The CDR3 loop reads CASSVVAAFSYEQYF. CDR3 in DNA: TGTGCCAGCAGCGTTGTAGCAGCATTCTCCTACGAGCAGTACTTC.